Reported below is one TCR beta chain. Its specificity is not known. This record belongs to a study of CD8+ T cells in alopecia areata. Study at large: Those treated were given oral tofacitinib at 5 to 10 mg twice daily. Study-wide results and caveats: Scalp specimens additionally yield sequences from normal skin's resident alphabeta T cells.

Sequencing templates came from extracted RNA that was reverse transcribed into cDNA. Libraries were prepared by immunoSEQ multiplex PCR; TCRdb keeps only in-frame clonotypes and omits some of them. The sample lists roughly 170,000 clones, around 60% occurring once. The receptor was isolated from a human donor with alopecia areata. This specimen consisted of CD4+ T cells sorted from blood, obtained at week 0.

CDR3 sequence (DNA): TGTGCCAGCAGTGATGGGCTGCAAGAGACCCAGTACTTC. Protein product: CASSDGLQETQYF. The chain joins TRBV6-5 to TRBJ2-5, with D hard to call. CDR1 MNHEY and CDR2 SVGAGI come from the germline V gene. V lost 5 bases to trimming and J lost 2 bases, with 9 bases between them. The CDR3 runs to 13 residues.